This entry features one T cell receptor beta chain sequence. Its specificity is not known. The PCR used 60 Vbeta and 13 Jbeta primers. Measured with immunoSEQ multiplex PCR; TCRdb has only the in-frame clones, and not every one. Seen here are under 150,000 clones, approximately 80% observed once, and the top ten hold 5.5% to 6%. The record originates from a study of cytomegalovirus exposure and HLA in healthy donors. Study conclusions and caveats: Sequencing had likely introduced a cluster of highly shared sequence variants as an artifact.

The germline V and J ends were trimmed by 4 bases and 10 bases, with 15 bases remaining between them. Germline CDR1 reads SGHNT; CDR2 reads YYREEE (reference sequence). The CDR3 is 14 amino acids. This sequence joins TRBV5-4 and TRBJ1-6; D may be TRBD1 (6 bases). The sample comprised PBMCs. The receptor was derived from a woman between 40 and 55 years old in good health and CMV-seropositive. The CDR3 reads CASSQQGERSPLHF. The CDR3 DNA reads as TGTGCCAGCAGCCAACAGGGTGAGCGGTCACCCCTCCACTTT.